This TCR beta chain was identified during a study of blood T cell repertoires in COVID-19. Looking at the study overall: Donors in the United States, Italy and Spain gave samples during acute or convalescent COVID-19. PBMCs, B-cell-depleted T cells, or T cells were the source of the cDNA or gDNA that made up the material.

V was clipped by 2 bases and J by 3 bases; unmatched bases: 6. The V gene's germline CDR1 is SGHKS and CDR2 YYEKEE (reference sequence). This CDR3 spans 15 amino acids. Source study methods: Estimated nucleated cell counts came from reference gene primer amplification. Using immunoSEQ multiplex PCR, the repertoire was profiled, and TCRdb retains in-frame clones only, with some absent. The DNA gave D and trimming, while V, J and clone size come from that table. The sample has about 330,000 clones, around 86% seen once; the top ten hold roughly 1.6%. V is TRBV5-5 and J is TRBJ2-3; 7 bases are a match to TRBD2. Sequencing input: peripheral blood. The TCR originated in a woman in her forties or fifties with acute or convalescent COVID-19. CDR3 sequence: CASSFSALATDTQYF. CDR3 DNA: TGTGCCAGCAGCTTTTCAGCACTAGCGACAGATACGCAGTATTTT.